This T cell receptor beta chain is from a study of breast tumors, draining lymph nodes, adjacent tissues. Study results and caveats: The lymph node origin of tumor T cells was framed as consistent with a hypothesis, not demonstrated.

With respect to this clonotype: Antigen specificity is unknown.

TCRdb re-derived calls from the multiplex PCR reads in MiXCR, one entry per CDR3 protein. The table records 150,000 to 250,000 distinct CDR3 sequences, roughly 29% of them present only once. The lymph nodes were axillary draining lymph nodes from breast cancer patients. J was trimmed by 4 bases and V by 4 bases; bases with no gene match: 7. Germline V gives CDR1 SGHNT, CDR2 YENEEA. This CDR3 is built from 15 residues. The clonotype comes from a female donor with breast cancer. Some clones in this sample may be carry-over from other donors' samples. The gene calls are TRBV11-3 and TRBJ2-5; TRBD2 aligns across 9 bases. Sequencing input: axillary lymph node tissue. CDR3 in amino acids: CASSSGLASGETQYF. The CDR3 DNA follows: TGTGCCAGCAGCTCGGGACTAGCCTCCGGAGAGACCCAGTACTTC. Using reference TRBV11-3 and TRBJ2-5 for the parts outside the CDR3, the full variable domain is EAGVVQSPRYKIIEKKQPVAFWCNPISGHNTLYWYLQNLGQGPELLIRYENEEAVDDSQLPKDRFSAERLKGVDSTLKIQPAELGDSAVYLCASSSGLASGETQYFGPGTRLLVL.